This T cell receptor (beta chain) stems from a study of post-analysis software for immune sequencing data. General study findings and limits: Patients showed TRBV5-6, TRBV5-1 and TRBV20-1 among five TRBV segments more frequent than in controls.

Prepared libraries of TCR beta cDNA carried unique molecular identifiers. TCRdb called the PCR reads again in MiXCR, with one record for every CDR3 protein. The sample gives roughly 600,000 distinct CDR3 sequences, 44% of which show up once; 1.7% is in the top ten. Points on this clonotype: Its cognate antigen is unknown.

CDR1 and CDR2 from the germline V gene are SNHLY and FYNNEI. V was pared by 7 bases and J by 0 bases, with 8 bases between. This CDR3 is 13 amino acids long. The sequence was collected from a girl between 5 and 17 years old with multiple sclerosis. The rearrangement links TRBV2 to TRBJ2-3, with D perhaps matching TRBD1 or TRBD2 (5 bases each). What was sequenced was blood. The CDR3 bases are TGTGCCAGCACCGGGGACAGCACAGATACGCAGTATTTT. Its protein is CASTGDSTDTQYF.